The 14 T cell receptor beta chains below all came from one sample that was sequenced in a study of cytomegalovirus exposure and HLA in healthy donors. Produced via immunoSEQ multiplex PCR; TCRdb's table is partial and in-frame only. The sample contains about 200,000 clones, over 80% of which appear only once. Sequenced material: PBMCs. These receptors originate from a woman under 30 in good health and CMV-seronegative.

In its sample, this clone was seen once. This chain connects TRBV18 to TRBJ2-7; 14 bases are shared with TRBD2. J gave up 11 bases and V 3 bases, and 6 bases lay outside the gene matches. This CDR3 has 14 residues. In germline, CDR1 is KGHSH, CDR2 LQKENI. The CDR3 reads CASSPGLAGVLEYF. The CDR3 DNA reads as TGTGCCAGCTCACCGGGACTAGCGGGAGTTTTGGAGTACTTC.

The rearrangement links TRBV11-1 to TRBJ1-2; D is perhaps TRBD1 (5 bases). The CDR3 covers 14 residues. Germline CDR1 and CDR2: SGHAT and FQDESV (reference sequence). Trimming removed 5 bases from V and 5 bases from J, with 15 bases in between. The DNA of the CDR3 is TGTGCCAGCAGCACCGGGACGGGGGTATATGGCTACACCTTC. Translation gives CASSTGTGVYGYTF.

This chain links TRBV30 with TRBJ1-2; perhaps TRBD1 as D (6 bases). V shed 5 bases and J shed 4 bases, with 14 bases lying between them. The CDR3 has 13 amino acids. The germline V gene encodes CDR1 GTSNPN and CDR2 SVGIG (reference sequence). The CDR3 here is CAWSGGRSYGYTF. The CDR3 bases are TGTGCCTGGTCTGGGGGCCGGAGCTATGGCTACACCTTC.

This sequence joins TRBV2 and TRBJ1-4; the D is unclear. With 6 bases removed from V and 2 bases from J, the gap between germline ends came to 10 bases. Germline V gene data show CDR1 as SNHLY and CDR2 as FYNNEI. The CDR3 contains 14 residues. CDR3 DNA sequence: TGTGCCAGCAGACTCCCTGGGACTAATGAAAAACTGTTTTTT. Protein product: CASRLPGTNEKLFF.

The CDR3 loop is CASSERDGYPSGNTIYF. CDR3 DNA: TGTGCCAGCAGTGAAAGGGACGGCTACCCCTCTGGAAACACCATATATTTT. The J gene is TRBJ1-3, the V gene TRBV2, with TRBD1 as a possible D gene (5 bases). Germline CDR1 SNHLY, CDR2 FYNNEI. Trimming left V 2 bases short and J 0 bases short, with 14 bases between. This CDR3 comprises 17 residues.

This clone was seen a few times. The CDR3 coding sequence is TGCAGTGCTAGGCGGCAGGTCGGCGCTTTCTTT. It yields the protein CSARRQVGAFF. This chain uses TRBV20-1 with TRBJ1-1; the D is unclear. The CDR3 is 11 amino acids. Deletions cut 3 bases from V and 11 bases from J, with 13 bases between. In germline, CDR1 is DFQATT, CDR2 SNEGSKA (reference sequence).

The rearrangement links TRBV7-9 to TRBJ2-4; 7 nucleotides align to TRBD1. This CDR3 region has 15 residues. Germline values: CDR1 SEHNR, CDR2 FQNEAQ (reference sequence). V lost 5 bases, J lost 6 bases, and 10 bases stayed unmatched. CDR3 region: CASSPPGDRLNIQYF. In nucleotides, the CDR3 is TGTGCCAGCAGCCCCCCTGGGGACAGATTAAACATTCAGTACTTC.

The V and J genes are TRBV30 and TRBJ1-1; D call uncertain. V was clipped by 2 bases and J by 5 bases, with 6 bases between them. Per the germline V gene, CDR1 is GTSNPN and CDR2 is SVGIG (reference sequence). The CDR3 has 11 amino acids. The CDR3 nucleotides read TGTGCCTGGAGTCCCCGAACTGAAGCTTTCTTT. As protein: CAWSPRTEAFF. Full variable domain (remainder filled in from reference TRBV30 and TRBJ1-1): SQTIHQWPATLVQPVGSPLSLECTVEGTSNPNLYWYRQAAGRGLQLLFYSVGIGQISSEVPQNLSASRPQDRQFILSSKKLLLSDSGFYLCAWSPRTEAFFGQGTRLTVV.

The V gene is TRBV28, the J gene TRBJ2-7; TRBD1 matches at 8 bases. CDR3 length equals 12 residues. Germline V gene data show CDR1 as MDHEN and CDR2 as SYDVKM. Trimming removed 4 bases from V and 6 bases from J; junction bases left unmatched: 2. In DNA, the CDR3 is TGTGCCAGCAGTTCCGGACAGGGCGAGCAGTACTTC. Translation gives CASSSGQGEQYF.

The J gene is TRBJ1-6, the V gene TRBV5-1; D is perhaps TRBD1 (6 bases). The V end was cut by 4 bases, the J end by 14 bases, with 19 bases between. Germline V CDR1 and CDR2: SGHRS, YFSETQ. The CDR3 extends over 14 amino acids. CDR3 DNA sequence: TGCGCCAGCAGCCTGGACAGTGCCAGTAGATCCCTCCACTTT. It codes for CASSLDSASRSLHF.

Here the CDR3 DNA reads TGTGCCAGCAGCTTGCGGCTAGTTGGCGAGCAGTACTTC. Its protein is CASSLRLVGEQYF. V and J are TRBV5-4 and TRBJ2-7, with D unclear. CDR1 is SGHNT, CDR2 YYREEE, per germline (reference sequence). The CDR3 totals 13 residues. Trimming pared 1 base from V and 6 bases from J, leaving 11 bases between.

Comments on this clone: The identical CDR3 is also encoded by other nucleotide sequences in the sample. V and J are TRBV5-1 and TRBJ2-3; possible D gene TRBD2, 5 bases. The CDR3 is 15 amino acids. Germline V gives CDR1 SGHRS, CDR2 YFSETQ. Trimming left V 4 bases short and J 0 bases short, with 12 bases between. CDR3 protein: CASSLRLRSTDTQYF. The CDR3, as DNA: TGCGCCAGCAGCCTACGACTACGGAGCACAGATACGCAGTATTTT.

The chain recombines TRBV6-5 with TRBJ2-7; no reliable D call. V lost 5 bases, J lost 3 bases, and 8 bases lay in between. This CDR3 is 12 amino acids long. CDR1 is MNHEY and CDR2 is SVGAGI in the germline V gene. In nucleotides, the CDR3 is TGTGCCAGCAGTGAGGACCACTACGAGCAGTACTTC. Translating gives CASSEDHYEQYF.

CDR3: CASSTGGDTEAFF. The CDR3 DNA reads TGTGCCAGCAGCACAGGGGGGGACACTGAAGCTTTCTTT. The rearrangement joins TRBV6-5 to TRBJ1-1; 8 positions agree with TRBD1. V dropped 6 bases and J dropped 3; count of bases not matched to a gene: 3. Germline values: CDR1 MNHEY, CDR2 SVGAGI. This CDR3 region has 13 residues.